This TCR beta chain was found in a study of blood T cell repertoires in COVID-19. About the research overall: Acute and convalescent COVID-19 samples came from the United States, Italy and Spain. T cells, B-cell-depleted T cells, or PBMCs supplied cDNA or gDNA.

Methods used by the authors: Reference gene primer amplification yielded estimated nucleated cell counts. Method: immunoSEQ multiplex PCR; TCRdb's copy keeps in-frame clones and lacks some. From that table come the V and J calls and clone size; the DNA was used to work out D and trimming. The sample contains approximately 70,000 clones, 86% of which appear only once. V shed 0 bases and J 8 bases; nucleotides not matched to a gene: 6. The CDR3 sequence is 15 residues long. Germline CDR1 SGHTA, CDR2 FQGTGA. This clonotype was sampled from a man in his 70s with active COVID-19. The chain links TRBV7-3 to TRBJ1-2, with 10 positions matching TRBD1. Sequencing used peripheral blood. CDR3 in amino acids: CASSLTGQGSGGYTF. CDR3 nucleotides: TGTGCCAGCAGCTTAACGGGACAGGGGTCCGGGGGCTACACCTTC. The variable domain in full, with the rest retrieved from reference TRBV7-3 and TRBJ1-2, is GAGVSQTPSNKVTEKGKYVELRCDPISGHTALYWYRQSLGQGPEFLIYFQGTGAADDSGLPNDRFFAVRPEGSVSTLKIQRTERGDSAVYLCASSLTGQGSGGYTFGSGTRLTVV.